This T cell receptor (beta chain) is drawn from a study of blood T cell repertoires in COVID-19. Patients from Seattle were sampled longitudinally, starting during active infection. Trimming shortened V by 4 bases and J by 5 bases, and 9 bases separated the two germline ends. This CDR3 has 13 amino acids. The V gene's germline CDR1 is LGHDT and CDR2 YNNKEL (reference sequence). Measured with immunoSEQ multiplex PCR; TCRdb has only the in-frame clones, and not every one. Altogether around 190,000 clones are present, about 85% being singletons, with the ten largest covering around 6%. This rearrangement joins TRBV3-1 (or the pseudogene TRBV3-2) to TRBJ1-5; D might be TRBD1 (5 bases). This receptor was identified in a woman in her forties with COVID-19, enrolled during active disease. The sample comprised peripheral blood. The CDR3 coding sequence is TGTGCCAGCAGCCGACAGAGCTATCAGCCCCAGCATTTT. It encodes CASSRQSYQPQHF.